The next 5 T cell receptor beta chains were all read from a single sample in a study of blood T cell repertoires in COVID-19. The table came from immunoSEQ multiplex PCR; TCRdb's copy has only in-frame clones and leaves some out. This sample has around 200,000 clones, with roughly nine tenths found just once. The sample comprised peripheral blood. These receptors all stem from a man in his 70s with active or convalescent COVID-19.

The CDR3 sequence is CASSRDRARGNTIYF. In nucleotides, the CDR3 is TGCGCCAGCAGTCGGGACAGGGCGCGAGGAAACACCATATATTTT. The chain uses TRBV10-1 and TRBJ1-3, with 9 nucleotides matching TRBD1. Per the germline V gene, CDR1 is WNHNN and CDR2 is SYGVQD (reference sequence). J was trimmed by 4 bases and V by 5 bases; bases with no gene match: 6. The CDR3 has 15 amino acids.

The chain joins TRBV3-1 (or the pseudogene TRBV3-2) to TRBJ1-1, with D unclear. V lost 1 base and J 13 bases, leaving 13 bases between the germline ends. The CDR3 contains 12 residues. The germline CDR1 and CDR2 sequences are LGHDT and YNNKEL (reference sequence). CDR3 in amino acids: CASSQGSRRGFF. The CDR3 bases are TGTGCCAGCAGCCAAGGATCCCGGAGAGGTTTCTTT.

The V call is TRBV28, the J call TRBJ1-2; the D is unclear. CDR3 length equals 12 residues. Looked up from germline, CDR1 is MDHEN and CDR2 is SYDVKM. The ends were cut back, 6 bases at V and 8 bases at J, with 13 bases in the middle. The CDR3 is CASSPPGEGYTF. CDR3 DNA sequence: TGTGCCAGCAGCCCCCCCGGGGAGGGCTACACCTTC.

V is TRBV28 and J is TRBJ2-7; D might be TRBD2 (5 bases). The CDR3 covers 13 residues. Trimming pared 6 bases from V and 0 bases from J, leaving 9 bases between. Germline V gene data show CDR1 as MDHEN and CDR2 as SYDVKM. The CDR3 sequence: CASSRTASYEQYF. The CDR3 DNA reads TGTGCCAGCAGCCGGACTGCCTCCTACGAGCAGTACTTC.

In the case of this clone: The junction and the germline gene differ at one end; a read error may be behind it. This chain connects TRBV7-6 to TRBJ2-7; TRBD1 agrees at 9 bases. The CDR3 runs to 14 residues. Germline V gene sequence: CDR1 SGHVS, CDR2 FNYEAQ. The CDR3 DNA follows: TGTGCCAGCAGCTCCCCCTCGACAGGGGGAGGATTGGACTTC. Translated, it gives CASSSPSTGGGLDF.